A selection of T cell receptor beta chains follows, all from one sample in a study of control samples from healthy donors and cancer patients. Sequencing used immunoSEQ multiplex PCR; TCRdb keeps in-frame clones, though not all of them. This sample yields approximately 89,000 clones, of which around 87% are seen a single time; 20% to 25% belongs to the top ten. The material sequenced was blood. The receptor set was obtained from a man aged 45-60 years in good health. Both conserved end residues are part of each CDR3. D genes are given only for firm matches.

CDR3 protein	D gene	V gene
CASTHEGDSPENEQFF	TRBD1	TRBV28
CASSQSTSEYYEQYF	TRBD2	TRBV11-1
CASSPLVLYGYTF	-	TRBV6-6
CASSISGNTDTQYF	TRBD2	TRBV7-9
CASSLTNQETQYF	-	TRBV7-3
CAFDGYNEQFF	-	TRBV3-1/TRBV3-2
CASSSSTDTQYF	-	TRBV5-4
CASSFRGSNQPQHF	-	TRBV6-5
CATERERDTGELFF	TRBD2	TRBV2
CASMLTHSGRENEQFF	-	TRBV19
CASSSERQTGAFF	-	TRBV11-2
CASSSGANTEAFF	-	TRBV4-1
CATSVGESDSIVDQPQHF	-	TRBV15
CASSRGGGQYGYTF	TRBD1	TRBV3-1/TRBV3-2
CASSQVFRDSAYGYTF	TRBD1	TRBV4-1
CASSGRAGNTIYF	-	TRBV25-1
CASSEEGNPYNEQFF	-	TRBV25-1
CASSGTVPNTGELFF	-	TRBV2
CASSLDLNQPQHF	-	TRBV7-2
CAWSLTPAWGGNYGYTF	-	TRBV30
CASSVATGTLSYEQYF	-	TRBV5-1
CASSEEGTGGSPLHF	TRBD1	TRBV6-1
CASSPPDSSTDTQYF	-	TRBV7-8
CATSDLGDTEAFF	-	TRBV24-1
CASSLGTGGHEQYF	TRBD1	TRBV7-3
CASSAGTSGAGELFF	TRBD2	TRBV9
CSVEWGYTF	-	TRBV29-1
CASSSYGSSVRGDTGELFF	-	TRBV11-3
CASSLSNEQFF	-	TRBV11-2
CASSAGDYGYTF	-	TRBV5-6
CASSFRGGSGNTIYF	-	TRBV7-2
CASRGPSGELFF	-	TRBV7-9
CASSAQGGAPLHF	-	TRBV2
CASSPSGDFTHTQYF	TRBD2	TRBV3-1/TRBV3-2
CASSSSGGEQFF	-	TRBV7-9
CASLPHGGKNTEAFF	-	TRBV11-3
CASSHSGGGTDTQYF	TRBD2	TRBV5-6
CASSFGQGPNSPLHF	TRBD1	TRBV6-6
CASSYTGGSGNSPLHF	TRBD1	TRBV6-6
CASSAGGIDSPLHF	-	TRBV18
CASSPLENSNQPQHF	-	TRBV4-1
CASSPRGDSGESTDTQYF	TRBD2	TRBV9
CASSLVRGEGNTIYF	-	TRBV7-2
CAWSPGQGVPEAFF	TRBD1	TRBV30
CASSQDKGTGNEKLFF	TRBD1	TRBV3-1/TRBV3-2
CASSERLGLAGGYNEQFF	-	TRBV21-1
CASSASRQRMNTEAFF	-	TRBV2
CASSQDLARRVDSPLHF	-	TRBV4-3